This note documents a single T cell receptor beta chain sequence. There are many counts of this clonotype. What this receptor recognizes is not known. The record has no base qualities; no much larger clone is one base away. The data originate from a study of identical twins (TCRdb year 2016). In terms of the full investigation: To test whether fetal clonotypes persist, the study used deep sequencing on TCR alpha and beta repertoires from monozygotic twins, unrelated adults of various ages, and cord blood. Replicate twin experiments were performed at different times using different library preparation protocols to rule out contamination. What the authors observed across the whole study: Because the same donors could not be followed over many years, the conclusions depended on cross-sectional statistical analysis. A weaker excess of twin sharing was found in beta out-of-frame sequences because the signal-to-noise ratio was lowered by fewer shared sequences. Compared with coincidental sharing between unrelated individuals, out-of-frame TCR alpha sequences shared between twins showed an excess of sequences with low generation probability. Fewer insertions were carried by abundant cord blood beta clonotypes, a similar but weaker trend appeared in young adult naive repertoires, and no such trend appeared in memory repertoires. Out-of-frame TCR alpha sharing in monozygotic twins was systematically underestimated by recombination models, whereas sharing between unrelated individuals was in agreement with the recombination models. Invariant T cells such as MAIT and iNKT could partly confound zero-insertion analyses, though diverse VJ usage argued against this for most clonotypes.

As encoded in the germline V gene, CDR1 is SQVTM while CDR2 is ANQGSEA. The CDR3 numbers 15 residues from cysteine through phenylalanine. CDR3 DNA is the only sequence kept; it has 45 bases, read in frame from the first base. Trimming at the junction amounts to 0 bases on V and 1 base on J, and the germline ends lie 13 bases apart. The library relied on 5' RACE. Instrument on record: Illumina HiSeq 2000. A universal primer binding site was introduced by template switching, and a unique molecular identifier was present in the final cDNA, enabling accurate counting of TCR cDNA molecules. Specific primers in the conserved constant-segment region were used to synthesize first-strand cDNA for TCR alpha and beta chains. To control for contamination, each cDNA library was double barcoded with a SMART-Mk sample barcode plus Illumina barcodes. TruSeq adapter sequences, together with Illumina sample barcodes, were added in two successive PCR steps. TCR alpha and beta cDNA libraries were sequenced on the Illumina HiSeq platform with custom primers. Processing in the source paper ran as follows. Raw reads were processed with MiGEC to extract unique molecular identifiers, and MiXCR was used to determine CDR3 positions. Recombination models were inferred per individual with the repgenHMM and IGoR tools using an EM algorithm. The tcR package in R was used for shared clonotype analysis, with sharing normalized by the product of cloneset sizes. Out-of-frame nonproductive sequences were analyzed to study raw recombination free of thymic and clonal selection effects. TCRdb itself trimmed the public reads at Q25 with fastp, ran MiXCR and retained productive beta chains. Every entry covers one CDR3 protein and lists the most common genes and DNA from its rows. These V and J calls rely on TCRdb rather than the paper's analysis. The sample table contains 550,000 to 800,000 distinct CDR3 sequences; only one count was recorded for roughly 7.1% of them. The top ten clonotypes cover approximately 1.5% of the sample.

All donors were healthy Caucasians. The twin cohort comprised three pairs of female monozygotic twins, all aged about 18 to 29 years. Peripheral blood mononuclear cells were the source from which RNA for the TCR libraries was isolated. The sample also formed part of further work on yellow fever vaccine responses in identical twins. The second study reports: The T cell response to vaccination in identical twins was reported by the authors to appear partly convergent and partly personalized. Focusing on identical twins, the study followed the T cell clones that responded to the vaccine, and did so with precision.

The chain couples TRBV29-1 to TRBJ2-7; the D gene is not confidently resolved. The receptor comes from a woman younger than 30 in good health. Source material: PBMCs. CDR3 loop: CSVEDLDGESYEQYF. DNA sequence: TGCAGCGTTGAAGATCTGGACGGTGAATCCTACGAGCAGTACTTC.